This T cell receptor beta chain is from a study of blood T cell repertoires in COVID-19. The length of the CDR3 is 16 residues. CDR1 LNHDA and CDR2 SQIVND come from the germline V gene (reference sequence). J lost 0 bases, V lost 4 bases, and 7 bases had no gene match. Sequencing was performed with immunoSEQ multiplex PCR; in TCRdb, only in-frame clones are kept and a portion is missing. Among about 230,000 clones listed, around 83% were seen once. The V and J genes are TRBV19 and TRBJ2-7; 9 bases are a match to TRBD2. This receptor was identified in a woman aged 40 to 50 who had recovered from COVID-19. The sample consisted of peripheral blood. The CDR3 region has the DNA TGTGCCAGTAGTAGGGTAGCGGGGGACCCCTCCTACGAGCAGTACTTC. Its protein is CASSRVAGDPSYEQYF.